The 30 T cell receptor beta chains listed next were all sequenced from one sample in a study of T cell responses to AZD1222 COVID-19 vaccine. Profiling relied on immunoSEQ multiplex PCR, and the TCRdb table lists in-frame clones only, not all of them. The sample comprises about 120,000 clones, approximately 93% of which are singletons, and 4.5% rests with the top ten. The sample was peripheral blood, taken on day 0 of AZD1222 vaccination. Source of these receptors: an adult in good health.

The chain couples TRBV4-3 to TRBJ2-2, with D uncertain. The V and J ends lost 0 bases and 5 bases respectively, with 13 bases between them. Germline V CDR1 and CDR2: LGHNA, YSLEER. The CDR3 totals 16 residues. The CDR3 spells CASSQDPTRGTGELFF. CDR3 sequence (DNA): TGCGCCAGCAGCCAAGATCCGACAAGAGGAACCGGGGAGCTGTTTTTT.

The chain is built from TRBV2 and TRBJ2-7; TRBD1 aligns across 7 bases. The V gene end was trimmed by 5 bases and the J gene end by 2 bases; junction bases not matched to a gene: 12. Looked up from germline, CDR1 is SNHLY and CDR2 is FYNNEI. CDR3 length equals 16 residues. The CDR3 bases are TGTGCCAGCAGTTCATCCCGGGACAGAAATCCCTACGAGCAGTACTTC. This sequence encodes CASSSSRDRNPYEQYF.

In this sample, this clone turned up a few times. This chain joins TRBV5-1 and TRBJ2-7; 10 bases are a match to TRBD1. CDR3 length equals 15 residues. Germline values: CDR1 SGHRS, CDR2 YFSETQ. V was pared by 4 bases and J by 5 bases, with 9 bases of the junction left unmatched. In DNA form, the CDR3 reads TGCGCCAGCAGCCCTCGTCGGGACAGGGGCCACGAGCAGTACTTC. Protein: CASSPRRDRGHEQYF. The variable domain in full, completed from reference TRBV5-1 and TRBJ2-7, reads KAGVTQTPRYLIKTRGQQVTLSCSPISGHRSVSWYQQTPGQGLQFLFEYFSETQRNKGNFPGRFSGRQFSNSRSEMNVSTLELGDSALYLCASSPRRDRGHEQYFGPGTRLTVT.

V usage is TRBV27 and J usage is TRBJ2-7; D is uncertain. Germline values: CDR1 MNHEY, CDR2 SMNVEV (reference sequence). CDR3 length: 15 amino acids. Trimming took 5 bases from V and 0 from J, leaving 14 bases between them. The CDR3 sequence: CASSRTEKISYEQYF. In DNA, the CDR3 is TGTGCCAGCAGTAGAACAGAGAAGATCTCCTACGAGCAGTACTTC.

The rearrangement joins TRBV4-1 to TRBJ1-3, with D unclear. This CDR3 has 14 residues. V was trimmed by 5 bases and J by 8 bases, leaving 16 bases between them. Germline CDR1 and CDR2: MGHRA and YSYEKL. The CDR3 coding sequence is TGCGCCAGCAGCGGACGGTTAACATCGGACACCATATATTTT. Translating it yields CASSGRLTSDTIYF.

The genes are TRBV11-3 and TRBJ2-3; 10 nucleotides match TRBD1. CDR1 and CDR2 from the germline V gene are SGHNT and YENEEA. This CDR3 contains 18 residues. J lost 6 bases, V lost 5 bases, and 17 bases had no gene match. CDR3 protein: CASSQGQGRGFGADTQYF. The CDR3 nucleotides read TGTGCCAGCAGCCAGGGACAGGGGAGGGGATTCGGAGCTGATACGCAGTATTTT.

The chain combines TRBV9 with TRBJ2-2; D remains ambiguous. The CDR3 is made up of 13 amino acids. The germline CDR1 and CDR2 sequences are SGDLS and YYNGEE. V lost 0 bases, J lost 5 bases, and 5 bases lay in between. For the CDR3, the DNA is TGTGCCAGCAGCGTAGACTTTACCGGGGAGCTGTTTTTT. Translating gives CASSVDFTGELFF. Together with reference TRBV9 and TRBJ2-2, the CDR3 gives the full variable domain: DSGVTQTPKHLITATGQRVTLRCSPRSGDLSVYWYQQSLDQGLQFLIQYYNGEERAKGNILERFSAQQFPDLHSELNLSSLELGDSALYFCASSVDFTGELFFGEGSRLTVL.

Concerning this clone itself: At one of its ends the junction is not consistent with the germline gene, which may arise from a read error. The gene calls are TRBV30 and TRBJ1-6; D is uncertain. From germline, CDR1 is GTSNPN and CDR2 SVGIG (reference sequence). The CDR3 covers 14 residues. CDR3: CAWSEASFNSPLHF. The CDR3 nucleotides are TGTGCCTGGAGTGAGGCGTCCTTTAATTCACCCCTCCACTTT.

The rearrangement links TRBV4-2 to TRBJ1-3, with D uncertain. Germline-derived CDR1 and CDR2 are LGHNA and YNFKEQ. Trimming removed 1 base from V and 4 bases from J, with 14 bases in between. The CDR3 covers 16 residues. The CDR3 DNA reads TGTGCCAGCAGCCAAGCCAGAGCAGGACTAGGAAACACCATATATTTT. Translation: CASSQARAGLGNTIYF.

The chain carries TRBV11-2 and TRBJ1-3; a possible D gene is TRBD1 (6 bases). This CDR3 has 16 residues. V lost 6 bases and J lost 0, with 15 bases in between. Germline loops: CDR1 SGHAT, CDR2 FQNNGV. DNA of the CDR3: TGTGCCAGCAGGGCGACAGGTTACAGCTCTGGAAACACCATATATTTT. Encoded protein: CASRATGYSSGNTIYF.

This chain connects TRBV4-3 to TRBJ2-7; D is possibly TRBD2 (6 bases). The V and J ends lost 1 base and 2 bases respectively, with 12 bases between them. The CDR3 consists of 15 residues. The V gene's germline CDR1 is LGHNA and CDR2 YSLEER. CDR3 sequence: CASSQAFGGTYEQYF. The CDR3 DNA reads TGCGCCAGCAGCCAAGCTTTCGGGGGAACCTACGAGCAGTACTTC.

The chain combines TRBV27 with TRBJ2-7; 7 bases agree with TRBD2. Germline loops: CDR1 MNHEY, CDR2 SMNVEV (reference sequence). The CDR3 sequence is 12 residues long. With 2 bases clipped from V and 7 bases from J, the junction kept 2 bases outside the gene matches. The CDR3 loop is CASSLTGGEQYF. In nucleotides, the CDR3 is TGTGCCAGCAGTTTAACCGGGGGGGAGCAGTACTTC.

This clone turned up a few times. The chain couples TRBV18 to TRBJ1-1; maybe TRBD1 (5 bases). The V gene's germline CDR1 is KGHSH and CDR2 LQKENI. This CDR3 spans 14 amino acids. V was cut by 0 bases and J by 1 base, with 6 bases left in between. CDR3 DNA sequence: TGTGCCAGCTCACCACCGGGACGGAACACTGAAGCTTTCTTT. Translation gives CASSPPGRNTEAFF.

This clone has a single count. The chain couples TRBV19 to TRBJ2-3, with D maybe TRBD2 (5 bases). Per the germline V gene, CDR1 is LNHDA and CDR2 is SQIVND (reference sequence). This CDR3 spans 15 amino acids. Trimming took off 3 bases at V and 2 bases at J, with 12 bases between the two ends. DNA of the CDR3: TGTGCCAGTAGTATTTCTGGGAGCTTCACAGATACGCAGTATTTT. It yields the protein CASSISGSFTDTQYF.

J is TRBJ2-7 and V is TRBV4-3, with TRBD1 identical over 11 bases. The germline CDR1 and CDR2 sequences are LGHNA and YSLEER. The CDR3 is made up of 17 amino acids. Trimming at V came to 3 bases and at J to 2 bases, leaving 9 bases not matched to a gene. CDR3 region: CASSQSLGTGGTYEQYF. The CDR3 DNA reads as TGCGCCAGCAGCCAGTCCCTCGGGACAGGGGGAACCTACGAGCAGTACTTC.

The chain recombines TRBV19 with TRBJ1-1; 8 nucleotides line up with TRBD1. The CDR3 length is 17 residues. From germline, CDR1 is LNHDA and CDR2 SQIVND (reference sequence). V dropped 6 bases and J dropped 1; count of bases not matched to a gene: 13. CDR3 sequence (DNA): TGTGCCAGTAGAACTGGGGCAGGGGGCAGGCGGAACACTGAAGCTTTCTTT. Its protein product is CASRTGAGGRRNTEAFF.

This chain joins TRBV7-2 and TRBJ1-2; D unresolved. From germline, CDR1 is SGHTA and CDR2 FQGNSA. The CDR3 has 12 amino acids. V lost 2 bases, J lost 7 bases, and 8 bases lay in between. CDR3 nucleotides: TGTGCCAGCAGCTTATCACAGCGTGGCTACACCTTC. Residues: CASSLSQRGYTF.

The V call is TRBV2, the J call TRBJ1-3, with D unresolved. The CDR3 sequence is 13 residues long. Trimming pared 11 bases from V and 2 bases from J, leaving 13 bases between. From germline, CDR1 is SNHLY and CDR2 FYNNEI. The CDR3 reads CAGGPSPGNTIYF. The CDR3, as DNA: TGTGCCGGCGGGCCGTCTCCTGGAAACACCATATATTTT.

This chain joins TRBV19 and TRBJ2-7; D perhaps matches TRBD1 (5 bases). The CDR3 is 13 amino acids. Between the trimmed V and J ends, which lost 3 bases and 3 bases, there was a span of 9 bases. The germline V gene encodes CDR1 LNHDA and CDR2 SQIVND (reference sequence). CDR3 amino acids: CASSIQGGYEQYF. CDR3 sequence (DNA): TGTGCCAGTAGTATCCAGGGTGGCTACGAGCAGTACTTC.

The V call is TRBV10-3, the J call TRBJ2-5; unclear D gene. V lost 2 bases and J 0 bases, leaving 7 bases between the germline ends. Germline lookup yields CDR1 ENHRY and CDR2 SYGVKD. The CDR3 length is 14 residues. The CDR3 spells CAISEGWDQETQYF. The CDR3 DNA reads TGTGCCATCAGTGAGGGGTGGGACCAAGAGACCCAGTACTTC.

This chain uses TRBV3-1 (or the pseudogene TRBV3-2) with TRBJ1-2; no firm D call. Looked up from germline, CDR1 is LGHDT and CDR2 is YNNKEL (reference sequence). Trimming cost V 1 base and J 3 bases, with 15 bases left between them. This CDR3 spans 16 amino acids. The CDR3 nucleotides are TGTGCCAGCAGCCAAGGGAGGTCAGCGGCTTACTATGGCTACACCTTC. Translating it yields CASSQGRSAAYYGYTF.

The CDR3 here is CASSSGTGVRDQPQHF. The CDR3 region has the DNA TGTGCCAGCAGCAGTGGGACAGGGGTGCGGGATCAGCCCCAGCATTTT. This chain connects TRBV7-9 to TRBJ1-5; TRBD1 agrees at 10 bases. The V gene end was trimmed by 5 bases and the J gene end by 5 bases; junction bases not matched to a gene: 9. This CDR3 is built from 16 residues. Germline CDR1 and CDR2: SEHNR and FQNEAQ (reference sequence).

The rearrangement links TRBV19 to TRBJ1-5, with 10 bases aligning to TRBD1. CDR1 LNHDA and CDR2 SQIVND come from the germline V gene (reference sequence). The CDR3 is made up of 16 amino acids. V gave up 2 bases and J gave up 4 bases; unmatched junction bases: 5. CDR3: CASSILGQGINQPQHF. The CDR3 DNA reads as TGTGCCAGTAGTATATTGGGACAGGGGATTAATCAGCCCCAGCATTTT.

A single count supports this clone. The chain has TRBV24-1 and TRBJ2-7, with 9 bases identical to TRBD1. V shed 5 bases and J 3 bases; nucleotides not matched to a gene: 4. The CDR3 runs to 14 residues. Germline V gene sequence: CDR1 KGHDR, CDR2 SFDVKD. The DNA of the CDR3 is TGTGCCACCAGTGTGGGACAGGGAGTCTACGAGCAGTACTTC. Translating gives CATSVGQGVYEQYF.

The gene calls are TRBV10-3 and TRBJ2-1; 15 nucleotides match TRBD2. CDR1 is ENHRY, CDR2 SYGVKD, per germline. This CDR3 contains 18 residues. Unmatched junction bases numbered 6, after V lost 2 bases and J lost 4 bases. The DNA of the CDR3 is TGTGCCATCAGTGAGGGACTAGCGGGGGGGCTACAGTACAATGAGCAGTTCTTC. Translating it yields CAISEGLAGGLQYNEQFF.

The V call is TRBV6-5, the J call TRBJ2-7; D is undetermined. Germline assignment: CDR1 MNHEY and CDR2 SVGAGI. Trimming took 6 bases from V and 1 from J, leaving 16 bases between them. The CDR3 spans 15 residues. The CDR3 DNA follows: TGTGCCAGCAGCCTCGGACCGCGGATTTCCTACGAGCAGTACTTC. Its protein is CASSLGPRISYEQYF.

The chain uses TRBV9 and TRBJ2-7, with a possible D match to TRBD1 (5 bases). CDR3 length equals 14 residues. Germline-derived CDR1 and CDR2 are SGDLS and YYNGEE. V was trimmed by 0 bases and J by 4 bases, leaving 11 bases between them. As DNA, the CDR3 is TGTGCCAGCAGCGTAGGGGGTACAGGTTACGAGCAGTACTTC. It yields the protein CASSVGGTGYEQYF.

This sequence joins TRBV2 and TRBJ2-5; no reliable D call. This CDR3 region has 15 residues. Germline assignment: CDR1 SNHLY and CDR2 FYNNEI. Trimming left V 7 bases short and J 5 bases short, with 20 bases between. The CDR3 here is CASTRTETYAETQYF. As DNA, the CDR3 is TGTGCCAGCACTAGAACGGAAACTTACGCCGAGACCCAGTACTTC.

This chain uses TRBV9 with TRBJ1-6; weak D call: TRBD1 (6 bases). CDR1 is SGDLS, CDR2 YYNGEE, per germline. The CDR3 totals 17 residues. V lost 4 bases, J lost 0 bases, and 14 bases lay in between. For the CDR3, the DNA is TGTGCCAGCAGCCACCGACAGGAGAGCTCCTATAATTCACCCCTCCACTTT. Translated: CASSHRQESSYNSPLHF.

The gene calls are TRBV19 and TRBJ1-6, with 8 bases identical to TRBD1. The CDR3 is made up of 12 amino acids. Germline CDR1 reads LNHDA; CDR2 reads SQIVND (reference sequence). J gave up 12 bases and V 5 bases, and 3 bases lay outside the gene matches. The CDR3 bases are TGTGCCAGTAGTGACAGGGGAGAACCCCTCCACTTT. This gives the protein CASSDRGEPLHF.